This is a list of T cell receptor beta chains from one sample in a study of T cell responses to AZD1222 COVID-19 vaccine. Data came from immunoSEQ multiplex PCR; TCRdb stores just in-frame clones and leaves some out. The sample carries 120,000 or so clones, roughly 86% recorded once. Material: peripheral blood, obtained on day 0 of AZD1222 vaccination. The receptor source for this set is an adult in good health. CDR3s include the opening cysteine and the closing phenylalanine or tryptophan. The D gene is left open where the match is weak. Not all rows give a size; the values are once, few, many and, for expanded clones, a class.

j_call d_call v_call clone_size cdr3_aa cdr3_nt
TRBJ2-5 NA TRBV7-2 NA CASSFRGQETQYF TGTGCCAGCAGCTTTCGGGGGCAAGAGACCCAGTACTTC
TRBJ1-1 NA TRBV10-3 NA CAISESEGNTEAFF TGTGCCATCAGTGAGTCGGAAGGGAACACTGAAGCTTTCTTT
TRBJ1-2 NA TRBV5-1 NA CASSPDSLSYTF TGCGCCAGCAGCCCTGACAGTCTGAGCTACACCTTC
TRBJ2-3 NA TRBV5-1 NA CASSLDRGGGTDTQYF TGCGCCAGCAGCTTGGACAGGGGCGGGGGCACAGATACGCAGTATTTT
TRBJ2-4 NA TRBV6-1 once CASSDYFDRTEAKNIQYF TGTGCCAGCAGTGACTACTTCGACAGGACCGAAGCCAAAAACATTCAGTACTTC
TRBJ2-7 NA TRBV30 NA CAWSVDLSYEQYF TGTGCCTGGAGTGTAGACTTGAGCTACGAGCAGTACTTC
TRBJ2-7 NA TRBV28 NA CASSLPGFYEQYF TGTGCCAGCAGTTTGCCAGGATTCTACGAGCAGTACTTC
TRBJ2-7 TRBD1 TRBV27 NA CASSPQGARYEQYF TGTGCCAGCAGTCCCCAGGGGGCTCGATACGAGCAGTACTTC
TRBJ2-1 NA TRBV14 NA CASSQGAWNEQFF TGTGCCAGCAGCCAGGGGGCGTGGAATGAGCAGTTCTTC
TRBJ2-3 TRBD2 TRBV7-3 NA CASSLVPTSAGPDTQYF TGTGCCAGCAGCTTAGTACCCACTAGCGCGGGGCCAGATACGCAGTATTTT
TRBJ1-2 NA TRBV7-9 NA CASSLEGAHNYGYTF TGTGCCAGCAGCTTAGAAGGGGCCCATAACTATGGCTACACCTTC
TRBJ2-3 NA TRBV29-1 NA CSAGTDTQYF TGCAGCGCAGGCACAGATACGCAGTATTTT
TRBJ2-2 NA TRBV20-1 NA CSISNTGELFF TGCAGTATATCGAACACCGGGGAGCTGTTTTTT
TRBJ1-1 NA TRBV28 NA CASSLVLNTEAFF TGTGCCAGCAGTTTGGTTCTGAACACTGAAGCTTTCTTT
TRBJ1-2 NA TRBV5-6 once CASSPGLTNYGYTF TGTGCCAGCAGCCCGGGACTGACAAACTATGGCTACACCTTC
TRBJ1-5 NA TRBV12-2 NA CASRLLRVSPSYSNQPQHF TGTGCAAGTCGCTTACTCAGGGTGTCCCCTTCGTATAGCAATCAGCCCCAGCATTTT
TRBJ2-7 TRBD2 TRBV7-2 NA CASSVSGSKYEQYF TGTGCCAGCAGCGTTAGCGGGAGTAAGTACGAGCAGTACTTC
TRBJ2-7 NA TRBV21-1 NA CARDRAPIVGTSGRYLEQYF TGTGCCAGGGACAGGGCCCCCATTGTGGGGACTAGCGGGAGGTACCTCGAGCAGTACTTC
TRBJ2-1 TRBD2 TRBV9 NA CASSPRTSGRGNEQFF TGTGCCAGCAGCCCAAGGACTAGCGGGAGGGGGAATGAGCAGTTCTTC
TRBJ2-5 TRBD2 TRBV7-3 NA CASSYSSGRGEETQYF TGTGCCAGCAGCTACTCTAGCGGGAGGGGTGAGGAGACCCAGTACTTC
TRBJ2-7 TRBD1 TRBV27 NA CASSLQGAGEQYF TGTGCCAGCAGTTTACAGGGGGCTGGCGAGCAGTACTTC
TRBJ1-6 NA TRBV21-1 few CASPAGKTLTFSSYNSPLHF TGTGCCAGCCCGGCGGGCAAGACGTTGACATTTAGCTCCTATAATTCACCCCTCCACTTT
TRBJ2-1 TRBD2 TRBV9 NA CASSPRTSSLNEQFF TGTGCCAGCAGCCCGCGGACTAGCTCCCTCAATGAGCAGTTCTTC
TRBJ2-3 TRBD2 TRBV5-1 NA CASSLLTSGTDTQYF TGCGCCAGCAGCTTGTTAACTAGCGGCACAGATACGCAGTATTTT
TRBJ2-3 NA TRBV28 NA CASSLFLVGRSTDTQYF TGTGCCAGCAGTTTATTCCTAGTGGGAAGGAGTACAGATACGCAGTATTTT
TRBJ1-1 TRBD1 TRBV5-1 NA CASSLTGATRTEAFF TGCGCCAGCAGCCTCACAGGGGCGACGAGGACTGAAGCTTTCTTT
TRBJ1-1 NA TRBV6-5 few CASGRAEAFF TGTGCCAGCGGCAGGGCTGAAGCTTTCTTT
TRBJ2-7 TRBD1 TRBV9 NA CASSVDPGQGGREQYF TGTGCCAGCAGCGTAGATCCGGGACAGGGAGGAAGAGAGCAGTACTTC
TRBJ2-7 NA TRBV6-1 NA CASSENYGPTYEQYF TGTGCCAGCAGTGAAAACTACGGTCCGACCTACGAGCAGTACTTC
TRBJ2-2 NA TRBV13 NA CASGRSNTGELFF TGTGCCAGCGGGAGATCGAACACCGGGGAGCTGTTTTTT
TRBJ1-5 TRBD1 TRBV30 few CAWSAQGGNQPQHF TGTGCCTGGAGTGCACAGGGGGGCAATCAGCCCCAGCATTTT
TRBJ1-2 NA TRBV5-1 NA CASSLGGGALYGYTF TGCGCCAGCAGCTTGGGAGGAGGGGCCCTCTATGGCTACACCTTC
TRBJ2-5 TRBD2 TRBV27 NA CASSSGAGRQQETQYF TGTGCCAGCAGTTCAGGAGCGGGACGCCAGCAAGAGACCCAGTACTTC
TRBJ1-1 TRBD1 TRBV5-1 NA CASSPRDRGFTEAFF TGCGCCAGCAGCCCGAGGGACAGGGGGTTCACTGAAGCTTTCTTT
TRBJ2-3 TRBD2 TRBV13 NA CASSKGLAENTQYF TGTGCCAGCAGCAAGGGACTAGCGGAGAATACGCAGTATTTT
TRBJ2-2 NA TRBV12-3/TRBV12-4 NA CASTSNTGELFF TGTGCCAGCACCTCAAACACCGGGGAGCTGTTTTTT
TRBJ1-6 TRBD1 TRBV2 NA CASSVTGDSPLHF TGTGCCAGCAGTGTAACAGGGGATTCACCCCTCCACTTT
TRBJ1-2 NA TRBV5-4 NA CASSLDQGDGYTF TGTGCCAGCAGCTTGGATCAGGGCGATGGCTACACCTTC
TRBJ2-2 NA TRBV19 NA CASTPSNVGHGELFF TGTGCCAGTACCCCATCAAACGTCGGACACGGAGAGCTGTTTTTT
TRBJ2-2 TRBD1 TRBV5-1 NA CASSESTNTGARARAGELFF TGCGCCAGCAGCGAATCTACGAATACAGGGGCCCGCGCCCGCGCCGGGGAGCTGTTTTTT
TRBJ2-2 TRBD1 TRBV9 NA CASTTGANTGELFF TGTGCCAGCACGACAGGGGCGAACACCGGGGAGCTGTTTTTT
TRBJ1-1 NA TRBV4-1 NA CASSQEFRLNTEAFF TGCGCCAGCAGCCAAGAATTTCGTTTGAACACTGAAGCTTTCTTT
TRBJ1-2 NA TRBV6-5 NA CASSRQGGGYTF TGTGCCAGCAGTCGGCAGGGAGGTGGCTACACCTTC
TRBJ2-4 TRBD1 TRBV7-9 NA CATQGETYSKNIQYF TGTGCCACCCAGGGGGAGACATATAGCAAAAACATTCAGTACTTC
TRBJ2-2 NA TRBV5-1 NA CASSLWGATGELFF TGCGCCAGCAGCTTATGGGGGGCAACCGGGGAGCTGTTTTTT
TRBJ2-7 TRBD2 TRBV30 few CAWSVAGRSEQYF TGTGCCTGGAGTGTAGCGGGAAGGTCCGAGCAGTACTTC
TRBJ2-1 TRBD2 TRBV27 NA CASSPGTSGSSYNEQFF TGTGCCAGCAGTCCAGGGACTAGCGGGAGCTCCTACAATGAGCAGTTCTTC
TRBJ2-5 TRBD1 TRBV9 once CASSAPGTDETQYF TGTGCCAGCAGCGCCCCAGGGACAGATGAGACCCAGTACTTC
TRBJ2-6 NA TRBV19 NA CASAYGGLWRANVLTF TGTGCCAGTGCCTACGGCGGTCTCTGGAGGGCCAACGTCCTGACTTTC
TRBJ2-7 NA TRBV6-1 many CASSEVPTGKYF TGTGCCAGCAGTGAAGTCCCGACAGGAAAGTACTTC
TRBJ2-2 TRBD1 TRBV3-1/TRBV3-2 NA CASSPRTGGVNTGELFF TGTGCCAGCAGTCCCAGGACAGGGGGAGTGAACACCGGGGAGCTGTTTTTT
TRBJ1-1 NA TRBV28 few CASSSLKANTEAFF TGTGCCAGTTCCTCCCTCAAAGCGAACACTGAAGCTTTCTTT
TRBJ1-1 TRBD1 TRBV5-1 NA CASSRQGSATEAFF TGCGCCAGCAGCCGACAGGGGTCCGCCACTGAAGCTTTCTTT
TRBJ1-1 NA TRBV5-6 once CASSLRGSGVGWTEAFF TGTGCCAGCAGCTTGAGGGGTTCGGGGGTAGGTTGGACTGAAGCTTTCTTT
TRBJ2-1 TRBD2 TRBV7-2 NA CASSRTSGRSEQFF TGTGCCAGCAGTAGGACTAGCGGGAGAAGTGAGCAGTTCTTC